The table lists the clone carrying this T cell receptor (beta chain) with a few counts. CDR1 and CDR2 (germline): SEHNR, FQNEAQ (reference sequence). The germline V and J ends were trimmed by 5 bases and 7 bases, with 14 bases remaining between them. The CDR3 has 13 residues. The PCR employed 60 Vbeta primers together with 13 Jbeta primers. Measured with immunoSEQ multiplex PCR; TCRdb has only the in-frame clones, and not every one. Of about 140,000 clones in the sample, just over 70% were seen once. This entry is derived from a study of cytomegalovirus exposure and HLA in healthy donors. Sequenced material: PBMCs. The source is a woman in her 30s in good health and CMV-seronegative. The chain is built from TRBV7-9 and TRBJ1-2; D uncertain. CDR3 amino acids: CASSPPGYGGYTF. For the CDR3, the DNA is TGTGCCAGCAGCCCTCCGGGATATGGTGGCTACACCTTC.